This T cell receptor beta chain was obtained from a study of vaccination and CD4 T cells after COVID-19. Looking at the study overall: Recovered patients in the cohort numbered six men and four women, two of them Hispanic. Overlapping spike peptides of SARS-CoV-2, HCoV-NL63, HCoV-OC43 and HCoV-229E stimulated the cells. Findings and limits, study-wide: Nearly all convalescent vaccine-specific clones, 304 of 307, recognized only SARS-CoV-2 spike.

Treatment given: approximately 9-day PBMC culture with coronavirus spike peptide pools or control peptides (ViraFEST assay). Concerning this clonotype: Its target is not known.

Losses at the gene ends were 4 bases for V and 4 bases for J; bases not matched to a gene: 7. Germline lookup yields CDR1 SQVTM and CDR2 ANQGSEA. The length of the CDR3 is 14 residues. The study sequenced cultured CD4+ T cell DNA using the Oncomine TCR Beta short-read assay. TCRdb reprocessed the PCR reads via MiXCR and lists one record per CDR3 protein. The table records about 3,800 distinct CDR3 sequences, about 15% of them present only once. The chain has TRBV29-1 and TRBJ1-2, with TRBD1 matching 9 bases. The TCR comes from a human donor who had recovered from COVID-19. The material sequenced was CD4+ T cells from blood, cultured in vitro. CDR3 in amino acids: CSVAVEGQGYGYTF. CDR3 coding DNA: TGCAGCGTTGCGGTCGAGGGACAGGGCTATGGCTACACCTTC.